This entry lists 32 T cell receptor beta chains sequenced from one sample in a study of PD-1 blockade in classical Hodgkin lymphoma. Autologous stem cell transplantation was followed by relapse in every patient, and brentuximab vedotin exposure varied. TCRdb keeps only in-frame clones here, not all; method: immunoSEQ multiplex PCR. Counted here are more than 70,000 clones, about nine tenths occurring once; the ten biggest clones make up approximately 2.5%. The sample consisted of peripheral blood mononuclear cells (PBMCs), taken before the second cycle of nivolumab. These receptors all stem from a human donor with classical Hodgkin lymphoma.

The chain joins TRBV19 to TRBJ2-7, with D uncertain. The CDR3 loop spans 17 amino acids. CDR1 and CDR2 from the germline V gene are LNHDA and SQIVND (reference sequence). V was cut by 5 bases and J by 4 bases, with 24 bases left in between. The CDR3 loop reads CASSLSGPAAGTYEQYF. Here the CDR3 DNA reads TGTGCCAGTAGTCTCTCCGGTCCGGCAGCCGGAACTTACGAGCAGTACTTC.

The genes are TRBV6-5 and TRBJ2-7; D unclear. The ends were cut back, 7 bases at V and 2 bases at J, with 15 bases in the middle. Looked up from germline, CDR1 is MNHEY and CDR2 is SVGAGI. The CDR3 totals 14 residues. The CDR3 loop is CASTADGGTYEQYF. The CDR3 region has the DNA TGTGCCAGCACCGCGGACGGTGGGACCTACGAGCAGTACTTC.

This sequence joins TRBV28 and TRBJ2-5; 10 nucleotides agree with TRBD1. J lost 5 bases, V lost 5 bases, and 17 bases had no gene match. Per germline, CDR1 MDHEN and CDR2 SYDVKM. This CDR3 has 18 amino acids. The CDR3 DNA follows: TGTGCCAGCAGTACAGGGTGGGACAGGGGACCTCGAACGGAGACCCAGTACTTC. Residues: CASSTGWDRGPRTETQYF.

The chain couples TRBV6-4 to TRBJ1-4; TRBD1 matches 10 bases. Looked up from germline, CDR1 is MRHNA and CDR2 is SNTAGT. Trimming removed 8 bases from V and 8 bases from J; junction bases left unmatched: 14. This CDR3 is built from 16 residues. Here the CDR3 reads CASRGTSGTGEEKLFF. Written as DNA, the CDR3 is TGTGCCAGCCGGGGCACCTCCGGGACAGGGGAGGAAAAACTGTTTTTT.

The chain employs TRBV28 and TRBJ1-3, with D hard to call. V was trimmed by 6 bases and J by 6 bases, leaving 9 bases between them. Germline V gene data show CDR1 as MDHEN and CDR2 as SYDVKM. The CDR3 is 12 amino acids. CDR3 sequence: CASRSLENTIYF. In DNA form, the CDR3 reads TGTGCCAGCAGGTCTTTGGAAAACACCATATATTTT.

The chain recombines TRBV7-9 with TRBJ2-1; TRBD2 agrees at 11 bases. Germline assignment: CDR1 SEHNR and CDR2 FQNEAQ (reference sequence). This CDR3 is built from 17 residues. V was clipped by 5 bases and J by 0 bases; unmatched bases: 6. CDR3 amino acids: CASSGRLAGSSYNEQFF. The CDR3 nucleotides are TGTGCCAGCAGCGGACGACTAGCGGGAAGCTCCTACAATGAGCAGTTCTTC.

This sequence joins TRBV27 and TRBJ2-1; TRBD2 matches at 12 bases. The V gene end was trimmed by 5 bases and the J gene end by 6 bases; junction bases not matched to a gene: 8. Germline V gene data show CDR1 as MNHEY and CDR2 as SMNVEV (reference sequence). The CDR3 runs to 16 residues. This CDR3 is CASSIKGLAGSNEQFF. The DNA of the CDR3 is TGTGCCAGCAGTATAAAGGGACTAGCGGGCTCCAATGAGCAGTTCTTC.

The V and J genes are TRBV2 and TRBJ2-1; no clear D gene. The CDR3 has 9 residues. Germline loops: CDR1 SNHLY, CDR2 FYNNEI. V was trimmed by 3 bases and J by 13 bases, leaving 4 bases between them. The CDR3 bases are TGTGCCAGCAGTGACCCCCAGTTCTTC. Translating gives CASSDPQFF.

This clone has more than one count but fewer than ten. CDR3 region: CASSVALYNQPQHF. In nucleotides, the CDR3 is TGTGCCAGCAGTGTCGCACTATACAATCAGCCCCAGCATTTT. The gene calls are TRBV6-1 and TRBJ1-5; D is uncertain. The CDR3 is made up of 14 amino acids. From germline, CDR1 is MNHNS and CDR2 SASEGT. V lost 4 bases and J 3 bases, leaving 10 bases between the germline ends.

Here the CDR3 reads CASSPAGISYEQYF. CDR3 nucleotide sequence: TGTGCCAGCAGCCCCGCGGGGATCTCCTACGAGCAGTACTTC. V is TRBV11-3 and J is TRBJ2-7, with D maybe TRBD2 (6 bases). This CDR3 has 14 amino acids. V was pared by 5 bases and J by 0 bases, with 11 bases between. Germline V gene sequence: CDR1 SGHNT, CDR2 YENEEA. Supplemented by reference TRBV11-3 and TRBJ2-7, the full variable domain reads EAGVVQSPRYKIIEKKQPVAFWCNPISGHNTLYWYLQNLGQGPELLIRYENEEAVDDSQLPKDRFSAERLKGVDSTLKIQPAELGDSAVYLCASSPAGISYEQYFGPGTRLTVT.

DNA for the CDR3: TGTGCAAGTCGCTCAATCCTTAGCGGAGCCAGCACAGATACGCAGTATTTT. This translates into CASRSILSGASTDTQYF. This chain connects TRBV12-2 to TRBJ2-3; TRBD2, the table's D call, lacks a check against the DNA. TRBV12-2 is classified as a pseudogene. This CDR3 is built from 17 residues.

This chain links TRBV7-8 with TRBJ1-2; 8 bases map to TRBD1. CDR3 size: 14 residues. Germline V gene lookup returns CDR1 SGHVS and CDR2 FQNEAQ. With 1 base clipped from V and 4 bases from J, the junction kept 2 bases outside the gene matches. This CDR3 reads CASSLGDRTYGYTF. CDR3 DNA sequence: TGTGCCAGCAGCTTAGGGGACAGGACCTATGGCTACACCTTC. Based on the CDR3 plus reference TRBV7-8 and TRBJ1-2, the full variable domain is GAGVSQSPRYKVAKRGQDVALRCDPISGHVSLFWYQQALGQGPEFLTYFQNEAQLDKSGLPSDRFFAERPEGSVSTLKIQRTQQEDSAVYLCASSLGDRTYGYTFGSGTRLTVV.

The rearrangement joins TRBV9 to TRBJ2-1, with 12 bases identical to TRBD2. V dropped 3 bases and J dropped 5; count of bases not matched to a gene: 6. The germline gives CDR1 SGDLS, CDR2 YYNGEE. The CDR3 totals 16 residues. CDR3 DNA sequence: TGTGCCAGCAGCGGCGCCGGACTAGCGGGACACAATGAGCAGTTCTTC. Encoded protein: CASSGAGLAGHNEQFF.

This clone is a singleton in its sample. The genes are TRBV5-8 and TRBJ2-3; no firm D call. Germline V CDR1 and CDR2: SGHTS, YDEGEE. V dropped 2 bases and J dropped 0 bases, with 7 bases sitting between them. The CDR3 covers 14 residues. Here the CDR3 DNA reads TGTGCCAGCAGCTTATATGGTAGCACAGATACGCAGTATTTT. This translates into CASSLYGSTDTQYF.

A few counts support this clone. V and J are TRBV6-5 and TRBJ1-5; D is uncertain. This CDR3 region has 13 residues. V was clipped by 0 bases and J by 6 bases, with 6 bases between them. The germline CDR1 and CDR2 sequences are MNHEY and SVGAGI. This CDR3 is CASSYSQVQPQHF. DNA for the CDR3: TGTGCCAGCAGTTACTCCCAGGTTCAGCCCCAGCATTTT.

V gene TRBV7-6 combines with J gene TRBJ2-1, with 9 bases lining up with TRBD2. The V and J ends lost 0 bases and 2 bases, in that order; junction bases with no gene match: 2. CDR3 length: 16 amino acids. Germline CDR1 reads SGHVS; CDR2 reads FNYEAQ. The CDR3 is CASSLALAGAYNEQFF. CDR3 DNA: TGTGCCAGCAGCTTAGCATTAGCGGGGGCCTACAATGAGCAGTTCTTC.

V is TRBV28 and J is TRBJ1-4; D unresolved. The CDR3 runs 13 residues. V lost 5 bases and J 5 bases, leaving 9 bases between the germline ends. CDR1 and CDR2 (germline): MDHEN, SYDVKM. The CDR3 nucleotides read TGTGCCAGCAGTAAAAGTCTCAATGAAAAACTGTTTTTT. The encoded protein is CASSKSLNEKLFF.

The V and J genes are TRBV11-3 and TRBJ2-2; D may correspond to TRBD1 or TRBD2 (5 bases each). This CDR3 region has 13 residues. Trimming stripped 1 base from V and 5 bases from J, with 5 bases between. Germline V gene data show CDR1 as SGHNT and CDR2 as YENEEA. CDR3 coding DNA: TGTGCCAGCAGCTTAGGGGGGACCGGGGAGCTGTTTTTT. Protein sequence: CASSLGGTGELFF.

The chain couples TRBV5-1 to TRBJ2-3; D is ambiguous. The ends were cut back, 2 bases at V and 6 bases at J, with 4 bases in the middle. The CDR3 has 11 amino acids. Per germline, CDR1 SGHRS and CDR2 YFSETQ. The CDR3 DNA follows: TGCGCCAGCAGCTTATCTGATACGCAGTATTTT. Translated, it gives CASSLSDTQYF.

CDR3 sequence (DNA): TGTGCCAGTAGTATGCGCACCGGGGAGCTGTTTTTT. It encodes CASSMRTGELFF. The chain joins TRBV19 to TRBJ2-2; D ambiguous. The ends were cut back, 3 bases at V and 4 bases at J, with 3 bases in the middle. The CDR3 length is 12 residues. From germline, CDR1 is LNHDA and CDR2 SQIVND (reference sequence).

The J gene is TRBJ2-7, the V gene TRBV5-1, with 7 positions matching TRBD1. Germline values: CDR1 SGHRS, CDR2 YFSETQ. Trimming cost V 3 bases and J 0 bases; bases outside gene matches: 9. The CDR3 runs 16 residues. The CDR3, as DNA: TGCGCCAGCAGCTCTACAACAGGGGTAAGCTCCTACGAGCAGTACTTC. Protein sequence: CASSSTTGVSSYEQYF.

V usage is TRBV10-1 and J usage is TRBJ1-1; no definite D call. Germline V lookup: CDR1 WNHNN, CDR2 SYGVQD (reference sequence). V was trimmed by 3 bases and J by 0 bases, leaving 11 bases between them. The CDR3 contains 15 residues. The CDR3 region is CASSEHGSLNTEAFF. As DNA, the CDR3 is TGCGCCAGCAGTGAACACGGTTCATTGAACACTGAAGCTTTCTTT.

This chain uses TRBV9 with TRBJ1-3, with no clear D. The ends were cut back, 4 bases at V and 2 bases at J, with 13 bases in the middle. CDR1 is SGDLS, CDR2 YYNGEE, per germline. This CDR3 is 15 amino acids long. CDR3 loop: CASSPLRQPGNTIYF. The CDR3 DNA is TGTGCCAGCAGCCCCTTGAGGCAGCCTGGAAACACCATATATTTT. Drawing the rest from reference TRBV9 and TRBJ1-3, the complete variable domain is DSGVTQTPKHLITATGQRVTLRCSPRSGDLSVYWYQQSLDQGLQFLIQYYNGEERAKGNILERFSAQQFPDLHSELNLSSLELGDSALYFCASSPLRQPGNTIYFGEGSWLTVV.

J is TRBJ1-1 and V is TRBV13; D unclear. With 2 bases removed from V and 6 bases from J, the gap between germline ends came to 4 bases. This CDR3 has 11 residues. CDR1 is PRHDT, CDR2 FYEKMQ, per germline (reference sequence). The chain's CDR3 is CASSLYPEAFF. The CDR3 bases are TGTGCCAGCAGCTTATACCCTGAAGCTTTCTTT.

The rearrangement uses TRBV7-8 and TRBJ2-5, with 7 nucleotides matching TRBD2. This CDR3 spans 14 amino acids. The V segment lost 5 bases and the J segment 4 bases; nucleotides outside the gene matches: 7. CDR1 and CDR2 from the germline V gene are SGHVS and FQNEAQ. CDR3 protein: CASSPQTSTETQYF. The CDR3 region has the DNA TGTGCCAGCAGCCCCCAGACTAGCACAGAGACCCAGTACTTC.

This clone came up a few times. The CDR3 is CASSESLAGYEQYF. CDR3 nucleotide sequence: TGTGCCAGCAGTGAATCGCTAGCGGGTTACGAGCAGTACTTC. The J gene is TRBJ2-7, the V gene TRBV2, with TRBD2 matching over 8 bases. V shed 2 bases and J 4 bases; nucleotides not matched to a gene: 4. Germline CDR1 is SNHLY and CDR2 is FYNNEI. This CDR3 spans 14 amino acids.

This chain connects TRBV27 to TRBJ2-5; D might be TRBD1 (6 bases). The CDR3 consists of 15 residues. V lost 6 bases to trimming and J lost 7 bases, with 21 bases between them. Germline lookup yields CDR1 MNHEY and CDR2 SMNVEV (reference sequence). CDR3 nucleotide sequence: TGTGCCAGCAGCCTCGGACAGAACGGGGAGAGGACCCAGTACTTC. As protein: CASSLGQNGERTQYF.

The chain has TRBV10-2 and TRBJ1-3, with a possible D match to TRBD1 (5 bases). Germline CDR1 WSHSY, CDR2 SAAADI. The CDR3 is 14 residues long. Deletions cut 4 bases from V and 4 bases from J, with 11 bases between. Here the CDR3 DNA reads TGCGCCAGCAGTGTGGGGGAATGGGGAAACACCATATATTTT. This sequence encodes CASSVGEWGNTIYF.

V gene TRBV15 combines with J gene TRBJ1-5; maybe TRBD1 (6 bases). This CDR3 comprises 16 residues. Deletions cut 4 bases from V and 0 bases from J, with 13 bases between. From germline, CDR1 is LNHNV and CDR2 YYDKDF (reference sequence). In DNA form, the CDR3 reads TGTGCCACCAGCACTGGACAGCTACTTAGCAATCAGCCCCAGCATTTT. This encodes CATSTGQLLSNQPQHF.

The chain combines TRBV6-6 with TRBJ2-7; TRBD2 agrees at 9 bases. CDR3 length: 15 residues. V was pared by 6 bases and J by 3 bases, with 9 bases of the junction left unmatched. Germline V lookup: CDR1 MNHNY, CDR2 SVGAGI (reference sequence). The DNA for the CDR3 is TGTGCCAGCAGCCCTATAGCGGGAGCGTTCTACGAGCAGTACTTC. Residues: CASSPIAGAFYEQYF.

The sample holds one count of this clone. J is TRBJ1-1 and V is TRBV11-2, with TRBD1 matching 7 bases. V shed 3 bases and J 3 bases; nucleotides not matched to a gene: 7. Germline CDR1 is SGHAT and CDR2 is FQNNGV. The CDR3 sequence is 15 residues long. CDR3 amino acids: CASSFSSGGDTEAFF. CDR3 coding DNA: TGTGCCAGCAGCTTTAGTTCAGGGGGGGACACTGAAGCTTTCTTT.

This chain connects TRBV6-6 to TRBJ2-7, with a possible D match to TRBD1 (5 bases). Trimming took 6 bases from V and 2 from J, leaving 14 bases between them. The V gene's germline CDR1 is MNHNY and CDR2 SVGAGI (reference sequence). The CDR3 runs to 14 residues. The CDR3 here is CASRIQVGPYEQYF. The CDR3 DNA reads as TGTGCCAGCAGGATACAGGTAGGGCCCTACGAGCAGTACTTC.